A single TCR beta chain is shown here with its context. The specificity of this receptor is unknown. Per-base quality was not reported, and no clone a single base away is much larger than it. Other DNA sequences within the sample encode an identical CDR3. The data were obtained in a study of blood T cell repertoires in COVID-19 (dated by TCRdb to about 2020). Context from the whole study: The collaborator samples originated in the United States, Italy and Spain and spanned the acute and convalescent phases of COVID-19. The repertoires were made available in a free public database intended to serve as a resource for research on the immune response to SARS-CoV-2. Samples came from the ongoing ImmuneRACE study (first 160 participants) plus 1,254 subjects from 6 global collaborators. The prospective study material was composed of cDNA or gDNA derived from T cells, B-cell-depleted T cells, or PBMCs. Sample metadata almost always included a de-identified subject ID, COVID-19 status, age in years and sex. Deeply sampled blood TCRbeta repertoires from subjects exposed to, actively infected with, or recovered from COVID-19 were included in the dataset. Where available, HLA class I and class II types were obtained from metadata supplied by the sample provider rather than from assay-based typing. Overall study outcomes, separate from this receptor: The amount of clinical and demographic metadata varied by source and participant and was provided uncurated.

V and J are truncated by 6 bases and 1 base respectively, leaving an intervening sequence of 3 bases. Including the terminal cysteine and phenylalanine, the CDR3 comprises 12 residues. Of the read, only the CDR3 DNA is kept; its 36 bases are in frame from base 1. TCRbeta CDR3 regions were amplified from genomic DNA using the immunoSEQ Assay, a bias-controlled multiplex PCR. Per the source publication's procedure: Nucleated cell counts per sample were estimated from amplification of reference gene primers within the assay. To quantify the absolute abundance of each unique TCRbeta CDR3 rearrangement, sequence reads were collapsed and filtered. Productive Simpson clonality was computed per sample as the square root of Simpson's diversity index over productive rearrangements. Held by TCRdb, this immuneACCESS table contains in-frame sequences only and omits some clones. Under half of the omission traces to an unresolved V gene where checked; the cause of the rest is unknown. The V and J calls and clone size come from that table; D and trimming were worked out from the DNA. Across this sample there are under 300,000 clones, with about 80% seen only once. Together, the top ten hold roughly 9.6% of the sample.

The collaborating institutions used their own protocols to collect whole blood in K2EDTA tubes. For TCRbeta analysis, collaborators shipped samples as frozen whole blood, isolated PBMCs, or DNA extracted from either of those sample types. Recombination joined TRBV12-3 or TRBV12-4 with TRBJ2-2; the D gene lacks a confident call. This receptor was taken from an elderly woman with acute or convalescent COVID-19. Sequenced sample: peripheral blood. The CDR3 reads CASSRNTGELFF. In nucleotide form, the sequence is TGTGCCAGCAGCAGGAACACCGGGGAGCTGTTTTTT.